A single sample gave rise to the 27 T cell receptor beta chains below, sequenced in a study of beta chain features in type 1 diabetes. The isolated RNA, all of it, was reverse transcribed, so expressed TCRB transcripts were what got sequenced. Here immunoSEQ multiplex PCR was the method, and the copy in TCRdb shows in-frame clones only, minus some. The sample lists under 800,000 clones, 15% to 17% occurring once. The source material was naive CD4+ T cells from blood. The receptors here all came from a man aged 18 to 30 in good health.

This clone has more than one count but fewer than ten. The chain links TRBV4-1 to TRBJ2-7; 10 bases line up with TRBD2. The CDR3 totals 19 residues. Per the germline V gene, CDR1 is MGHRA and CDR2 is YSYEKL. J lost 3 bases, V lost 1 base, and 15 bases had no gene match. CDR3 in DNA: TGCGCCAGCAGCCAAGGCCCTCAGGCTAGCGGGGGACTTCGCTACGAGCAGTACTTC. Its protein product is CASSQGPQASGGLRYEQYF.

Only a few counts were recorded for this clone. This chain connects TRBV4-1 to TRBJ1-1; D not resolved. The CDR3 is made up of 13 amino acids. V lost 5 bases, J lost 4 bases, and 11 bases lay in between. From germline, CDR1 is MGHRA and CDR2 YSYEKL. The CDR3 region is CASSDQRGTEAFF. Written as DNA, the CDR3 is TGCGCCAGCAGCGACCAACGGGGCACTGAAGCTTTCTTT.

In its sample, this clone was seen a few times. The chain recombines TRBV12-5 with TRBJ1-2; the D gene is possibly TRBD1 (5 bases). The length of the CDR3 is 12 residues. V was trimmed by 5 bases and J by 10 bases, leaving 14 bases between them. CDR1 and CDR2 (germline): LGHNT, FRNRAP. For the CDR3, the DNA is TGTGCTAGTGGTCGGGACGTACAAGACTACACCTTC. The encoded protein is CASGRDVQDYTF.

J is TRBJ1-4 and V is TRBV25-1, with a tentative D call TRBD1 (6 bases). This CDR3 is built from 13 residues. Per the germline V gene, CDR1 is MGHDK and CDR2 is SYGVNS. The ends were cut back, 5 bases at V and 5 bases at J, with 9 bases in the middle. This chain's CDR3 is CASSNDRNEKLFF. In DNA form, the CDR3 reads TGTGCCAGCAGTAATGACAGGAATGAAAAACTGTTTTTT.

The chain links TRBV28 to TRBJ1-4; TRBD1 aligns across 12 bases. Germline assignment: CDR1 MDHEN and CDR2 SYDVKM. The CDR3 contains 15 residues. Trimming cost V 7 bases and J 9 bases; bases outside gene matches: 9. CDR3 nucleotides: TGTGCCAGCATTACACCGGGACAGGGGGCTCAAAAACTGTTTTTT. This gives the protein CASITPGQGAQKLFF.

This rearrangement joins TRBV25-1 to TRBJ2-7, with D possibly called TRBD1 or TRBD2 (5 bases each). CDR3 length: 15 amino acids. Germline V lookup: CDR1 MGHDK, CDR2 SYGVNS. V dropped 6 bases and J dropped 3 bases, with 18 bases sitting between them. The CDR3 spells CASRRGRGQNYEQYF. Here the CDR3 DNA reads TGTGCCAGCAGGCGTGGCCGGGGCCAGAACTACGAGCAGTACTTC.

The V call is TRBV4-1, the J call TRBJ2-2; no definite D call. The CDR3 has 16 amino acids. The ends were cut back, 4 bases at V and 1 base at J, with 13 bases in the middle. CDR1 is MGHRA and CDR2 is YSYEKL in the germline V gene. In DNA, the CDR3 is TGCGCCAGCAGCCCTGCGTGGGTGGGGAACACCGGGGAGCTGTTTTTT. This translates into CASSPAWVGNTGELFF.

J is TRBJ2-5 and V is TRBV6-1, with TRBD1 matching over 7 bases. There are 13 residues in the CDR3. The V segment lost 8 bases and the J segment 2 bases; nucleotides outside the gene matches: 5. Germline assignment: CDR1 MNHNS and CDR2 SASEGT. The CDR3, as DNA: TGTGCCAGCCCTCGGGACAGACAAGAGACCCAGTACTTC. Protein sequence: CASPRDRQETQYF.

J is TRBJ1-5 and V is TRBV7-2; no clear D. This CDR3 is built from 16 residues. Germline CDR1 SGHTA, CDR2 FQGNSA. Trimming shortened V by 1 base and J by 0 bases, and 10 bases separated the two germline ends. CDR3 coding DNA: TGTGCCAGCAGCTTAGACTCATATTATAGCAATCAGCCCCAGCATTTT. This codes for CASSLDSYYSNQPQHF. Using reference TRBV7-2 and TRBJ1-5 for the parts outside the CDR3, the full variable domain is GAGVSQSPSNKVTEKGKDVELRCDPISGHTALYWYRQSLGQGLEFLIYFQGNSAPDKSGLPSDRFSAERTGGSVSTLTIQRTQQEDSAVYLCASSLDSYYSNQPQHFGDGTRLSIL.

The CDR3 nucleotides are TGTGCCAGCTCACCCACCGGGACAGTCACAGATACGCAGTATTTT. Amino acids: CASSPTGTVTDTQYF. J is TRBJ2-3 and V is TRBV18; the match to TRBD1 covers 7 bases. This CDR3 region has 15 residues. Germline lookup yields CDR1 KGHSH and CDR2 LQKENI. The V gene end was trimmed by 3 bases and the J gene end by 2 bases; junction bases not matched to a gene: 5.

The genes are TRBV9 and TRBJ2-3; D ambiguous. CDR1 and CDR2 (germline): SGDLS, YYNGEE. CDR3 length: 16 amino acids. V was clipped by 5 bases and J by 3 bases, with 19 bases between them. CDR3 residues: CASSIRSGLRTDTQYF. For the CDR3, the DNA is TGTGCCAGCAGTATACGGTCCGGGTTGCGGACAGATACGCAGTATTTT.

The chain couples TRBV7-8 to TRBJ1-3; 7 nucleotides line up with TRBD1. Trimming cost V 4 bases and J 0 bases; bases outside gene matches: 6. The CDR3 is 16 residues long. Germline V gene lookup returns CDR1 SGHVS and CDR2 FQNEAQ. This CDR3 reads CASSSQGPVSGNTIYF. DNA for the CDR3: TGTGCCAGCAGCTCACAGGGGCCAGTCTCTGGAAACACCATATATTTT.

V is TRBV6-1 and J is TRBJ1-5; possibly TRBD1 for D (6 bases). The CDR3 runs to 14 residues. Germline V CDR1 and CDR2: MNHNS, SASEGT. V lost 4 bases and J lost 2, with 9 bases in between. The CDR3: CASSAGAGNQPQHF. The CDR3 bases are TGTGCCAGCAGTGCAGGGGCAGGCAATCAGCCCCAGCATTTT.

A note on this clone: Within the sample, other DNA sequences also encode this same CDR3. CDR3: CASSVSGGYEQYF. The CDR3 region has the DNA TGTGCCAGCAGCGTATCCGGGGGTTACGAGCAGTACTTC. The chain combines TRBV9 with TRBJ2-7, with D perhaps matching TRBD2 (6 bases). Trimming pared 1 base from V and 4 bases from J, leaving 9 bases between. The CDR3 loop spans 13 amino acids. Per the germline V gene, CDR1 is SGDLS and CDR2 is YYNGEE.

This clone was observed a handful of times. This chain uses TRBV5-4 with TRBJ2-3, with 9 positions matching TRBD2. The CDR3 runs 17 residues. Germline V CDR1 and CDR2: SGHNT, YYREEE (reference sequence). After removal of 3 bases from V and 4 bases from J, the junction contained 12 bases not matched to a gene. The CDR3 DNA sequence: TGTGCCAGCAGCTCGGGTCTGGCGGGGGGGCTTCCAGATACGCAGTATTTT. Protein product: CASSSGLAGGLPDTQYF.

This clone was seen a handful of times. This chain links TRBV7-3 with TRBJ1-2, with 7 bases that match TRBD1. The germline CDR1 and CDR2 sequences are SGHTA and FQGTGA. The CDR3 totals 14 residues. The junction had 7 bases not matched to a gene; V was cut back by 3 bases and J by 6 bases. CDR3 nucleotides: TGTGCCAGCAGCTTGGATAGACAGGGACATGGCTACACCTTC. Protein sequence: CASSLDRQGHGYTF.

The V and J genes are TRBV4-3 and TRBJ1-2; no clear D. Trimming removed 4 bases from V and 6 bases from J, with 12 bases in between. Germline V gives CDR1 LGHNA, CDR2 YSLEER. The CDR3 covers 13 residues. CDR3 amino acids: CASSPERQNGYTF. The DNA of the CDR3 is TGCGCCAGCAGCCCAGAACGTCAGAATGGCTACACCTTC.

The genes are TRBV6-6 and TRBJ2-5; D is unresolved. V lost 6 bases to trimming and J lost 5 bases, with 10 bases between them. There are 12 residues in the CDR3. Per germline, CDR1 MNHNY and CDR2 SVGAGI (reference sequence). The CDR3 region has the DNA TGTGCCAGCAGCCTCCCCCGGGAGACCCAGTACTTC. Translating gives CASSLPRETQYF.

This chain connects TRBV7-2 to TRBJ2-6; 10 bases agree with TRBD1. This CDR3 is built from 18 residues. CDR1 SGHTA and CDR2 FQGNSA come from the germline V gene. V lost 5 bases and J lost 2; bases outside the gene matches: 9. CDR3 loop: CASSISTGGATGANVLTF. The CDR3 nucleotides read TGTGCCAGCAGCATTTCGACAGGGGGCGCTACTGGGGCCAACGTCCTGACTTTC. Variable domain in full (rest from reference TRBV7-2 and TRBJ2-6): GAGVSQSPSNKVTEKGKDVELRCDPISGHTALYWYRQSLGQGLEFLIYFQGNSAPDKSGLPSDRFSAERTGGSVSTLTIQRTQQEDSAVYLCASSISTGGATGANVLTFGAGSRLTVL.

This clone was seen a few times. V is TRBV5-4 and J is TRBJ2-2, with D tentatively TRBD1 (6 bases). V was shortened by 2 bases and J by 4 bases, with 12 bases between the two germline ends. The germline V gene has CDR1 SGHNT and CDR2 YYREEE (reference sequence). The CDR3 covers 15 residues. The CDR3 is CASSLGRGTTGELFF. CDR3 in DNA: TGTGCCAGCAGCTTAGGCAGGGGAACCACCGGGGAGCTGTTTTTT.

This clone was picked up a small number of times. The V gene is TRBV7-2, the J gene TRBJ2-7, with D tentatively TRBD1 or TRBD2 (5 bases each). CDR3 length: 15 amino acids. Germline CDR1 SGHTA, CDR2 FQGNSA. V was cut by 3 bases and J by 2 bases, with 14 bases left in between. CDR3 sequence (DNA): TGTGCCAGCAGCTTCAGACCCCTGGGGGCCTACGAGCAGTACTTC. It encodes CASSFRPLGAYEQYF.

The genes are TRBV7-9 and TRBJ1-3; D gene unclear. V lost 3 bases and J 0 bases, leaving 9 bases between the germline ends. Germline lookup yields CDR1 SEHNR and CDR2 FQNEAQ (reference sequence). The CDR3 runs 15 residues. CDR3 in amino acids: CASSLTPGSGNTIYF. The DNA of the CDR3 is TGTGCCAGCAGCTTGACGCCAGGCTCTGGAAACACCATATATTTT.

V usage is TRBV28 and J usage is TRBJ2-1; TRBD1 matches at 10 bases. V was pared by 9 bases and J by 6 bases, with 8 bases of the junction left unmatched. The germline gives CDR1 MDHEN, CDR2 SYDVKM. This CDR3 contains 14 residues. The CDR3 protein is CASFSGTGVNEQFF. The CDR3 coding sequence is TGTGCCAGTTTCTCCGGGACAGGGGTCAATGAGCAGTTCTTC.

This clone has just a few counts. This chain links TRBV7-9 with TRBJ2-2; D is ambiguous. The CDR3 length is 11 residues. The germline CDR1 and CDR2 sequences are SEHNR and FQNEAQ (reference sequence). V was clipped by 5 bases and J by 9 bases, with 7 bases between them. Here the CDR3 reads CASSPSRELFF. The CDR3 coding sequence is TGTGCCAGCAGCCCCAGCCGGGAGCTGTTTTTT.

A few counts support this clone. The V call is TRBV9, the J call TRBJ2-7; the D is unclear. The V end was cut by 0 bases, the J end by 8 bases, with 9 bases between. This CDR3 is 12 amino acids long. The V gene's germline CDR1 is SGDLS and CDR2 YYNGEE. CDR3 sequence (DNA): TGTGCCAGCAGCGTAGTTCTGGGGAAGCAGTACTTC. It specifies CASSVVLGKQYF.

The chain combines TRBV9 with TRBJ2-1; D remains unclear. With 4 bases removed from V and 4 bases from J, the gap between germline ends came to 18 bases. The germline gives CDR1 SGDLS, CDR2 YYNGEE. The CDR3 totals 16 residues. This CDR3 reads CASSPAGYPRYNEQFF. CDR3 coding DNA: TGTGCCAGCAGCCCCGCTGGCTATCCGAGATACAATGAGCAGTTCTTC. Full variable domain (outside the CDR3, taken from reference TRBV9 and TRBJ2-1): DSGVTQTPKHLITATGQRVTLRCSPRSGDLSVYWYQQSLDQGLQFLIQYYNGEERAKGNILERFSAQQFPDLHSELNLSSLELGDSALYFCASSPAGYPRYNEQFFGPGTRLTVL.

This clone was detected only a few times. The chain links TRBV7-9 to TRBJ2-7; D might be TRBD2 (5 bases). Deletions cut 1 base from V and 1 base from J, with 11 bases between. Germline V gene data show CDR1 as SEHNR and CDR2 as FQNEAQ (reference sequence). CDR3 length: 15 amino acids. CDR3 in amino acids: CASSLGGVQSYEQYF. The CDR3 DNA reads as TGTGCCAGCAGCTTAGGGGGAGTCCAGTCCTACGAGCAGTACTTC.